Listed here are 30 T cell receptor beta chains from one sample, sequenced in a study of shared clonotypes between healthy human individuals (dated by TCRdb to about 2020). The method behind the library was the immunoSEQ multiplex PCR assay. The immuneACCESS repertoire file appears here via TCRdb, limited to in-frame rearrangements. These files lack a portion of the clones; in checked studies, under half of the deficit traces to unresolved V genes, and the cause of the others is not known. In this sample the table shows just over 2,000,000 clones, 95% of which occur a single time. 0.13% of the sample comes from the top ten. Sequencing input: naive CD4+ T cells sorted from blood. The cell subset or site label corresponds to: CD45RA+ positively selected. The receptors stem from a man aged 18 to 29 in good health.

V gene TRBV7-9 combines with J gene TRBJ1-5; 7 bases agree with TRBD1. This CDR3 contains 17 residues. V lost 5 bases, J lost 7 bases, and 17 bases stayed unmatched. From germline, CDR1 is SEHNR and CDR2 FQNEAQ (reference sequence). The CDR3 is CASSPGRLGGAGQPQHF. The CDR3 DNA is TGTGCCAGCAGCCCGGGTCGGTTAGGGGGCGCGGGGCAGCCCCAGCATTTT. The whole variable domain, remainder taken from reference TRBV7-9 and TRBJ1-5, is DTGVSQNPRHKITKRGQNVTFRCDPISEHNRLYWYRQTLGQGPEFLTYFQNEAQLEKSRLLSDRFSAERPKGSFSTLEIQRTEQGDSAMYLCASSPGRLGGAGQPQHFGDGTRLSIL.

This sequence joins TRBV7-2 and TRBJ2-2; 12 bases line up with TRBD2. Germline V lookup: CDR1 SGHTA, CDR2 FQGNSA. The CDR3 is made up of 18 amino acids. The V and J ends lost 4 bases and 6 bases, in that order; junction bases with no gene match: 12. CDR3 sequence: CASSSFTLAGGEAGELFF. The CDR3 DNA sequence: TGTGCCAGCAGCTCATTTACTCTAGCGGGAGGGGAGGCCGGGGAGCTGTTTTTT. The entire variable domain, with the rest obtained from reference TRBV7-2 and TRBJ2-2, is as follows: GAGVSQSPSNKVTEKGKDVELRCDPISGHTALYWYRQSLGQGLEFLIYFQGNSAPDKSGLPSDRFSAERTGGSVSTLTIQRTQQEDSAVYLCASSSFTLAGGEAGELFFGEGSRLTVL.

This clone was detected once. The CDR3 sequence is CASSLTTGAGTGELFF. CDR3 DNA sequence: TGTGCCAGCAGTCTAACGACCGGGGCTGGCACCGGGGAGCTGTTTTTT. The rearrangement uses TRBV28 and TRBJ2-2; D is tentatively TRBD1 or TRBD2 (5 bases each). The CDR3 extends over 16 amino acids. Germline V lookup: CDR1 MDHEN, CDR2 SYDVKM. With 5 bases removed from V and 4 bases from J, the gap between germline ends came to 17 bases.

The gene calls are TRBV6-1 and TRBJ2-7; tentatively, D is TRBD2 (5 bases). There are 13 residues in the CDR3. Germline CDR1 MNHNS, CDR2 SASEGT. Trimming removed 5 bases at V and 4 bases at J, with 12 bases between. The CDR3 reads CASSLNSGYEQYF. CDR3 in DNA: TGTGCCAGCAGTCTGAATTCGGGATACGAGCAGTACTTC.

The gene calls are TRBV6-1 and TRBJ2-6, with D possibly called TRBD1 or TRBD2 (5 bases each). CDR3 length equals 17 residues. The V gene lost 4 bases and the J gene lost 1 base, with 14 bases spanning the gap. The germline gives CDR1 MNHNS, CDR2 SASEGT. The CDR3 bases are TGTGCCAGCAGTGGGCTGGGACGGACGTCTGGGGCCAACGTCCTGACTTTC. Translated, it gives CASSGLGRTSGANVLTF.

This chain joins TRBV11-2 and TRBJ2-1; TRBD2 agrees at 8 bases. The CDR3 totals 17 residues. Germline V gene sequence: CDR1 SGHAT, CDR2 FQNNGV. J was trimmed by 6 bases and V by 0 bases; bases with no gene match: 10. The CDR3 reads CASSLDRWIAGPNEQFF. In DNA, the CDR3 is TGTGCCAGCAGCTTAGATCGATGGATAGCGGGACCCAATGAGCAGTTCTTC. The full variable domain, rest sourced from reference TRBV11-2 and TRBJ2-1, is EAGVAQSPRYKIIEKRQSVAFWCNPISGHATLYWYQQILGQGPKLLIQFQNNGVVDDSQLPKDRFSAERLKGVDSTLKIQPAKLEDSAVYLCASSLDRWIAGPNEQFFGPGTRLTVL.

The V and J genes are TRBV5-4 and TRBJ2-7, with 12 bases fitting TRBD1. The CDR3 runs to 17 residues. CDR1 SGHNT and CDR2 YYREEE come from the germline V gene (reference sequence). V gave up 1 base and J gave up 2 bases; unmatched junction bases: 7. The CDR3 DNA sequence: TGTGCCAGCAGCTTGAAGGGGGACAGGGGGCTCGCCTACGAGCAGTACTTC. Protein sequence: CASSLKGDRGLAYEQYF. Complete variable domain (other parts from reference TRBV5-4 and TRBJ2-7): ETGVTQSPTHLIKTRGQQVTLRCSSQSGHNTVSWYQQALGQGPQFIFQYYREEENGRGNFPPRFSGLQFPNYSSELNVNALELDDSALYLCASSLKGDRGLAYEQYFGPGTRLTVT.

J is TRBJ2-7 and V is TRBV27; TRBD1 or TRBD2 may be the D gene (5 bases each). The V end was cut by 5 bases, the J end by 5 bases, with 10 bases between. Germline assignment: CDR1 MNHEY and CDR2 SMNVEV (reference sequence). The CDR3 consists of 12 residues. The CDR3 here is CASSPQGDEQYF. The DNA for the CDR3 is TGTGCCAGCAGTCCCCAGGGAGACGAGCAGTACTTC.

In its sample, this clone was seen a few times. The V and J genes are TRBV7-6 and TRBJ2-7; 7 bases are a match to TRBD2. The J segment lost 2 bases and the V segment lost 4 bases, leaving 11 bases of the junction unmatched. CDR1 is SGHVS and CDR2 is FNYEAQ in the germline V gene. The CDR3 length is 16 residues. The CDR3 sequence: CASSSYPPAGAYEQYF. CDR3 in DNA: TGTGCCAGCAGCTCCTACCCCCCGGCGGGGGCCTACGAGCAGTACTTC. The complete variable domain, with remaining parts taken from reference TRBV7-6 and TRBJ2-7, reads GAGVSQSPRYKVTKRGQDVALRCDPISGHVSLYWYRQALGQGPEFLTYFNYEAQQDKSGLPNDRFSAERPEGSISTLTIQRTEQRDSAMYRCASSSYPPAGAYEQYFGPGTRLTVT.

The rearrangement links TRBV6-5 to TRBJ1-6, with no clear D. Germline V gives CDR1 MNHEY, CDR2 SVGAGI. This CDR3 is 13 amino acids long. With 0 bases removed from V and 16 bases from J, the gap between germline ends came to 13 bases. The CDR3 sequence is CASSYSPEGPLHF. The CDR3 DNA follows: TGTGCCAGCAGTTACTCGCCGGAGGGCCCTCTCCACTTT.

This sequence joins TRBV19 and TRBJ2-7; 8 bases map to TRBD1. CDR1 and CDR2 (germline): LNHDA, SQIVND (reference sequence). The V segment lost 5 bases and the J segment 2 bases; nucleotides outside the gene matches: 11. CDR3 length equals 16 residues. The CDR3 protein is CASSARGQDWTYEQYF. In DNA, the CDR3 is TGTGCCAGTAGTGCGCGGGGACAGGACTGGACCTACGAGCAGTACTTC.

This clone was recorded only once. V gene TRBV28 combines with J gene TRBJ1-5; perhaps TRBD1 as D (5 bases). The V and J ends lost 6 bases and 5 bases respectively, with 20 bases between them. The CDR3 runs 16 residues. Per the germline V gene, CDR1 is MDHEN and CDR2 is SYDVKM. The CDR3 DNA follows: TGTGCCAGCAGCGAGACCACAGGTTTACGGGATCAGCCCCAGCATTTT. This gives the protein CASSETTGLRDQPQHF.

The chain recombines TRBV6-5 with TRBJ2-2; the D gene is possibly TRBD1 (6 bases). The CDR3 extends over 15 amino acids. V was shortened by 7 bases and J by 0 bases, with 12 bases between the two germline ends. The germline gives CDR1 MNHEY, CDR2 SVGAGI. The CDR3 loop reads CASTATGANTGELFF. CDR3 nucleotide sequence: TGTGCCAGCACTGCGACAGGCGCGAACACCGGGGAGCTGTTTTTT.

V and J are TRBV5-1 and TRBJ1-6, with D uncertain. The CDR3 covers 17 residues. V was shortened by 3 bases and J by 7 bases, with 20 bases between the two germline ends. Germline-derived CDR1 and CDR2 are SGHRS and YFSETQ. As DNA, the CDR3 is TGCGCCAGCAGCTCCAGGACCGGCCCGGAGACGAATTCACCCCTCCACTTT. This encodes CASSSRTGPETNSPLHF.

As DNA, the CDR3 is TGTGCCAGCAGTCCTCTCCTACAGGGTAGGAGTGAAAAACTGTTTTTT. Translated, it gives CASSPLLQGRSEKLFF. The chain recombines TRBV27 with TRBJ1-4; D may be TRBD1 (6 bases). There are 16 residues in the CDR3. Trimming left V 5 bases short and J 7 bases short, with 20 bases between. In germline, CDR1 is MNHEY, CDR2 SMNVEV (reference sequence).

The chain employs TRBV19 and TRBJ1-3, with D perhaps matching TRBD1 (6 bases). The CDR3 has 11 amino acids. V was trimmed by 10 bases and J by 7 bases, leaving 11 bases between them. Germline V gives CDR1 LNHDA, CDR2 SQIVND (reference sequence). This CDR3 is CATTGRNTIYF. The CDR3 bases are TGTGCCACGACAGGACGCAACACCATATATTTT.

The chain joins TRBV28 to TRBJ1-3; TRBD1 agrees at 10 bases. The V segment lost 4 bases and the J segment 0 bases; nucleotides outside the gene matches: 3. The CDR3 is 16 residues long. The germline CDR1 and CDR2 sequences are MDHEN and SYDVKM. The CDR3, as DNA: TGTGCCAGCAGTTCGGGACAGGGGTCCTCTGGAAACACCATATATTTT. Its translation: CASSSGQGSSGNTIYF.

About this clone itself: Possible read error: a much larger clone is one base away. This chain joins TRBV2 and TRBJ1-5; no definite D call. Trimming left V 6 bases short and J 0 bases short, with 3 bases between. CDR1 is SNHLY and CDR2 is FYNNEI in the germline V gene. The CDR3 length is 12 residues. Written as DNA, the CDR3 is TGTGCCAGCAGCCATAGCAATCAGCCCCAGCATTTT. Protein product: CASSHSNQPQHF.

The chain links TRBV10-1 to TRBJ2-1, with TRBD2 matching over 14 bases. From germline, CDR1 is WNHNN and CDR2 SYGVQD (reference sequence). The ends lost 9 bases at V and 0 bases at J; junction bases unmatched: 1. The CDR3 runs to 15 residues. For the CDR3, the DNA is TGCGCCAGTGGGACTAGCGGGAGCTCCTACAATGAGCAGTTCTTC. The encoded protein is CASGTSGSSYNEQFF.

The V and J genes are TRBV11-2 and TRBJ2-7, with D tentatively TRBD1 (5 bases). Deletions cut 1 base from V and 0 bases from J, with 10 bases between. Germline lookup yields CDR1 SGHAT and CDR2 FQNNGV. The CDR3 has 15 residues. In nucleotides, the CDR3 is TGTGCCAGCAGCTTAGTCAGTGACAGCTCCTACGAGCAGTACTTC. Translated, it gives CASSLVSDSSYEQYF.

The chain links TRBV9 to TRBJ2-1; no clear D gene. The germline gives CDR1 SGDLS, CDR2 YYNGEE. The CDR3 has 14 amino acids. Deletions cut 1 base from V and 2 bases from J, with 7 bases between. The CDR3 DNA sequence: TGTGCCAGCAGCGTACACGAGCCCTACAATGAGCAGTTCTTC. Translation gives CASSVHEPYNEQFF.

V is TRBV7-2 and J is TRBJ2-5; 8 nucleotides align to TRBD1. J gave up 5 bases and V 6 bases, and 8 bases lay outside the gene matches. The CDR3 is 14 residues long. The V gene's germline CDR1 is SGHTA and CDR2 FQGNSA. The DNA of the CDR3 is TGTGCCAGCAGGCGGACAGGGAAGGCGGAGACCCAGTACTTC. Translating gives CASRRTGKAETQYF.

This clone has just one count. This chain joins TRBV5-1 and TRBJ1-1, with D perhaps matching TRBD1 (6 bases). The V end was cut by 5 bases, the J end by 1 base, with 15 bases between. The CDR3 length is 15 residues. Germline loops: CDR1 SGHRS, CDR2 YFSETQ. CDR3 protein: CASSHEGGWNTEAFF. In DNA, the CDR3 is TGCGCCAGCAGTCATGAGGGGGGATGGAACACTGAAGCTTTCTTT.

The rearrangement links TRBV7-9 to TRBJ2-7; the match to TRBD2 covers 7 bases. This CDR3 has 13 amino acids. The V gene's germline CDR1 is SEHNR and CDR2 FQNEAQ (reference sequence). With V trimmed by 8 bases and J by 1 base, 5 bases remained unmatched. The CDR3 spells CASGGDRSYEQYF. The CDR3 DNA is TGTGCCAGCGGGGGGGACCGGTCCTACGAGCAGTACTTC. Together with reference TRBV7-9 and TRBJ2-7, the CDR3 gives the full variable domain: DTGVSQNPRHKITKRGQNVTFRCDPISEHNRLYWYRQTLGQGPEFLTYFQNEAQLEKSRLLSDRFSAERPKGSFSTLEIQRTEQGDSAMYLCASGGDRSYEQYFGPGTRLTVT.

The rearrangement joins TRBV4-3 to TRBJ1-2; weak D call: TRBD1 (6 bases). Germline V gene sequence: CDR1 LGHNA, CDR2 YSLEER. The CDR3 is made up of 16 amino acids. Trimming pared 3 bases from V and 2 bases from J, leaving 16 bases between. CDR3 sequence: CASSQDGQRPNYGYTF. The CDR3 coding sequence is TGCGCCAGCAGCCAGGACGGACAGCGCCCCAACTATGGCTACACCTTC.

The chain employs TRBV5-1 and TRBJ2-5; D possibly corresponds to TRBD1 (5 bases). V was cut by 2 bases and J by 2 bases, with 7 bases left in between. The CDR3 has 13 residues. The germline V gene encodes CDR1 SGHRS and CDR2 YFSETQ. This chain's CDR3 is CASSLQVQETQYF. In DNA form, the CDR3 reads TGCGCCAGCAGCTTACAGGTACAAGAGACCCAGTACTTC. Variable domain in full (rest from reference TRBV5-1 and TRBJ2-5): KAGVTQTPRYLIKTRGQQVTLSCSPISGHRSVSWYQQTPGQGLQFLFEYFSETQRNKGNFPGRFSGRQFSNSRSEMNVSTLELGDSALYLCASSLQVQETQYFGPGTRLLVL.

For the CDR3, the DNA is TGCGCCAGCAGCTCGGGGACTAGCGGGAAAGAGACCCAGTACTTC. It yields the protein CASSSGTSGKETQYF. V and J are TRBV5-1 and TRBJ2-5; 13 bases match TRBD2. The CDR3 sequence is 15 residues long. V was clipped by 3 bases and J by 3 bases; unmatched bases: 2. From germline, CDR1 is SGHRS and CDR2 YFSETQ.

This chain connects TRBV6-1 to TRBJ2-1; D is possibly TRBD2 (6 bases). Germline assignment: CDR1 MNHNS and CDR2 SASEGT. V was clipped by 2 bases and J by 3 bases, with 14 bases between them. This CDR3 is built from 16 residues. CDR3 bases: TGTGCCAGCAGTGAAATGTCGGGGGTTAGCTACAATGAGCAGTTCTTC. Translating gives CASSEMSGVSYNEQFF.

This clone was seen a few times. This chain joins TRBV2 and TRBJ1-6, with TRBD1 identical over 8 bases. Trimming took 6 bases from V and 1 from J; bases not matched to a gene: 8. The germline gives CDR1 SNHLY, CDR2 FYNNEI. The CDR3 is 17 residues long. For the CDR3, the DNA is TGTGCCAGCAGCCCCGAGACAGGGGCGTCCTATAATTCACCCCTCCACTTT. Its protein product is CASSPETGASYNSPLHF.

The chain joins TRBV6-4 to TRBJ2-1, with a weak D call TRBD1 (6 bases). Trimming left V 5 bases short and J 8 bases short, with 19 bases between. CDR1 and CDR2 (germline): MRHNA, SNTAGT. The CDR3 contains 15 residues. In DNA, the CDR3 is TGTGCCAGCAGTTCTCCGGCCAGGGGTACGGATGAGCAGTTCTTC. It yields the protein CASSSPARGTDEQFF.